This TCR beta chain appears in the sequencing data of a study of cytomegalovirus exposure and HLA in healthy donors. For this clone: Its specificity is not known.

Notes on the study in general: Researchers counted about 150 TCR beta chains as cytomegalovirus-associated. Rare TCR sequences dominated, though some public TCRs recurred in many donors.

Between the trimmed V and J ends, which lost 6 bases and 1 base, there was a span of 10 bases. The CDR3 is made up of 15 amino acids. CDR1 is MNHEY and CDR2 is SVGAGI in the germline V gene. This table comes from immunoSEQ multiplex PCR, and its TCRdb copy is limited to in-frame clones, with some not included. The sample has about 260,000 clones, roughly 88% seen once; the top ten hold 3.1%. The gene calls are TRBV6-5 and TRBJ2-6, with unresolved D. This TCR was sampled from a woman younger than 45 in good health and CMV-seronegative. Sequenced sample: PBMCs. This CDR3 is CASSPLGSGANVLTF. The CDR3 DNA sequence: TGTGCCAGCAGCCCCTTAGGGTCTGGGGCCAACGTCCTGACTTTC.